This T cell receptor (beta chain) was sequenced during a study of shared clonotypes between healthy human individuals. CD8 cells regarded as naive lacked CD45RO, were positively chosen for CCR7, and omitted terminally differentiated effector memory CD45RA+ cells. The study drew its donors from healthy HIV-negative adults without recent acute infections or vaccinations. TCRdb's table, derived via immunoSEQ multiplex PCR, lists solely in-frame clones and lacks some. The data hold about 2 million clones, with about 95% observed a single time. This CDR3 spans 13 amino acids. V lost 4 bases and J lost 3, with 9 bases in between. Looked up from germline, CDR1 is MNHEY and CDR2 is SVGAGI.

The chain carries TRBV6-5 and TRBJ1-1; no reliable D call. The sample comprised naive CD8+ T cells sorted from blood. The source is a man aged 18-30 years in good health. In nucleotides, the CDR3 is TGTGCCAGCAGTTCTCGGGTCGACACTGAAGCTTTCTTT. Translated, it gives CASSSRVDTEAFF.